This TCR beta chain derives from a study of blood T cell repertoires in COVID-19. Authors' processing steps: For nucleated cells, counts were estimated from reference gene primer amplification. Profiling relied on immunoSEQ multiplex PCR, and the TCRdb table lists in-frame clones only, not all of them. V, J and clone size reflect that table, while D and trimming were determined from the DNA. The table has over 200,000 clones, 88% seen once. Germline V gives CDR1 MGHRA, CDR2 YSYEKL. V dropped 0 bases and J dropped 1 base, with 9 bases sitting between them. The CDR3 loop spans 15 amino acids. V gene TRBV4-1 combines with J gene TRBJ1-2, with D possibly matching TRBD1 (6 bases). This TCR derives from a man aged 60-69 years who had recovered from COVID-19. The sample was peripheral blood. The CDR3 nucleotides are TGCGCCAGCAGCCAAGAGGACAGCATTAACTATGGCTACACCTTC. Amino acids: CASSQEDSINYGYTF.